The sequence of this TCR beta chain was determined in a study of blood T cell repertoires in COVID-19. Repertoires were generated with immunoSEQ multiplex PCR, while TCRdb's copy carries only in-frame clones and drops some. The sample yields around 67,000 clones, 84% seen once. This CDR3 is 15 amino acids long. Trimming removed 0 bases at V and 4 bases at J, with 12 bases between. CDR1 is SGHDN, CDR2 FVKESK, per germline. Specimen: peripheral blood. The TCR sequence derives from a man aged 65 to 85 with acute or convalescent COVID-19. The rearrangement joins TRBV14 to TRBJ1-2; D is unresolved. The CDR3 loop is CASSQDMAGFYGYTF. The CDR3 DNA is TGTGCCAGCAGCCAAGATATGGCGGGGTTCTATGGCTACACCTTC. Full variable domain (rest looked up from reference TRBV14 and TRBJ1-2): EAGVTQFPSHSVIEKGQTVTLRCDPISGHDNLYWYRRVMGKEIKFLLHFVKESKQDESGMPNNRFLAERTGGTYSTLKVQPAELEDSGVYFCASSQDMAGFYGYTFGSGTRLTVV.